These 15 T cell receptor beta chains came from one sample sequenced in a study of PD-1 blockade in classical Hodgkin lymphoma. There was relapse after autologous stem cell transplantation in every patient, and there was variation in brentuximab vedotin exposure. Magnetic negative selection isolated CD8+ T cells from thawed PBMCs. Profiling relied on immunoSEQ multiplex PCR, and the TCRdb table lists in-frame clones only, not all of them. The sample contains 25,000 to 30,000 clones, around 88% of which appear only once. This material consisted of CD8+ T cells from blood, taken at baseline. These receptors all stem from a human donor with classical Hodgkin lymphoma.

J is TRBJ2-7 and V is TRBV4-1; TRBD1 aligns across 7 bases. The length of the CDR3 is 12 residues. Per germline, CDR1 MGHRA and CDR2 YSYEKL. The V segment lost 3 bases and the J segment 8 bases; nucleotides outside the gene matches: 4. The CDR3 loop is CASSQPQGQQYF. The CDR3 coding sequence is TGCGCCAGCAGCCAGCCACAGGGGCAGCAGTACTTC.

V gene TRBV28 combines with J gene TRBJ2-5, with D hard to call. The CDR3 length is 15 residues. The germline V gene encodes CDR1 MDHEN and CDR2 SYDVKM. Trimming left V 3 bases short and J 4 bases short, with 15 bases between. CDR3 region: CASSLLLVGGETQYF. CDR3 coding DNA: TGTGCCAGCAGTTTGCTCTTGGTGGGTGGAGAGACCCAGTACTTC.

The J gene is TRBJ2-5, the V gene TRBV6-5; D may be TRBD2 (6 bases). The CDR3 spans 15 residues. Trimming stripped 0 bases from V and 5 bases from J, with 13 bases between. The germline V gene encodes CDR1 MNHEY and CDR2 SVGAGI. CDR3: CASSYSRRDLETQYF. The CDR3 bases are TGTGCCAGCAGTTACTCTAGGAGGGATTTGGAGACCCAGTACTTC.

The genes are TRBV6-5 and TRBJ2-1; maybe TRBD1 (7 bases). V shed 8 bases and J shed 7 bases, with 21 bases lying between them. This CDR3 spans 15 amino acids. Germline assignment: CDR1 MNHEY and CDR2 SVGAGI. The CDR3 nucleotides read TGTGCCAGCCGGCCGGCAGGGGGGAGGACAAATGAGCAGTTCTTC. The encoded protein is CASRPAGGRTNEQFF.

The chain employs TRBV28 and TRBJ2-1; 11 nucleotides match TRBD2. The ends lost 5 bases at V and 3 bases at J; junction bases unmatched: 9. Per the germline V gene, CDR1 is MDHEN and CDR2 is SYDVKM. The CDR3 contains 17 residues. The CDR3 DNA follows: TGTGCCAGCAGTGGGGGACTAGCGGCAAGAGACTACAATGAGCAGTTCTTC. This translates into CASSGGLAARDYNEQFF.

The gene calls are TRBV29-1 and TRBJ1-2; D is undetermined. Trimming left V 3 bases short and J 1 base short, with 18 bases between. There are 16 residues in the CDR3. The germline CDR1 and CDR2 sequences are SQVTM and ANQGSEA. CDR3 amino acids: CSVDPDVGIFNYGYTF. For the CDR3, the DNA is TGCAGCGTTGACCCGGACGTCGGAATATTTAACTATGGCTACACCTTC.

V and J are TRBV2 and TRBJ1-1; D remains unclear. From germline, CDR1 is SNHLY and CDR2 FYNNEI. The CDR3 consists of 10 residues. V was cut by 0 bases and J by 11 bases, with 4 bases left in between. The chain's CDR3 is CASSEADAFF. CDR3 sequence (DNA): TGTGCCAGCAGTGAAGCGGACGCTTTCTTT.

The chain carries TRBV5-1 and TRBJ2-7, with D unclear. Trimming shortened V by 1 base and J by 0 bases, and 11 bases separated the two germline ends. Germline assignment: CDR1 SGHRS and CDR2 YFSETQ. The CDR3 has 15 amino acids. Here the CDR3 reads CASSLNGNPSYEQYF. The CDR3 bases are TGCGCCAGCAGCTTGAACGGAAACCCCTCCTACGAGCAGTACTTC.

J is TRBJ1-6 and V is TRBV28; no clear D. Germline values: CDR1 MDHEN, CDR2 SYDVKM. The V end was cut by 6 bases, the J end by 0 bases, with 6 bases between. CDR3 size: 14 residues. The CDR3 reads CASRERSYNSPLHF. In nucleotides, the CDR3 is TGTGCCAGCAGGGAACGCTCCTATAATTCACCCCTCCACTTT.

The J gene is TRBJ1-1, the V gene TRBV27; tentative D call: TRBD1 (5 bases). Per the germline V gene, CDR1 is MNHEY and CDR2 is SMNVEV (reference sequence). The CDR3 loop spans 15 amino acids. V lost 2 bases and J 3 bases, leaving 13 bases between the germline ends. The CDR3 DNA is TGTGCCAGCAGTTTAGGGGCCCAGGGTTACACTGAAGCTTTCTTT. It specifies CASSLGAQGYTEAFF.

V gene TRBV29-1 combines with J gene TRBJ2-2; D gene unclear. The CDR3 contains 12 residues. Trimming stripped 6 bases from V and 4 bases from J, with 9 bases between. CDR1 SQVTM and CDR2 ANQGSEA come from the germline V gene. The CDR3 coding sequence is TGCAGCGTGGATCCGGGCACCGGGGAGCTGTTTTTT. Protein sequence: CSVDPGTGELFF.

The chain recombines TRBV10-2 with TRBJ1-2; D is ambiguous. Per germline, CDR1 WSHSY and CDR2 SAAADI. V was pared by 2 bases and J by 4 bases, with 11 bases between. This CDR3 contains 14 residues. CDR3 in DNA: TGCGCCAGCAGTGAGAAGGGAGTAAGCTATGGCTACACCTTC. This codes for CASSEKGVSYGYTF.

The rearrangement uses TRBV6-6 and TRBJ2-1; TRBD2 aligns across 7 bases. Trimming at V came to 2 bases and at J to 2 bases, leaving 3 bases not matched to a gene. Germline V gene sequence: CDR1 MNHNY, CDR2 SVGAGI (reference sequence). The CDR3 is made up of 15 amino acids. Here the CDR3 DNA reads TGTGCCAGCAGTTACGCGGGAGAAACCTACAATGAGCAGTTCTTC. Translation gives CASSYAGETYNEQFF.

The chain employs TRBV27 and TRBJ2-6, with 7 bases aligning to TRBD1. The length of the CDR3 is 19 residues. V was pared by 4 bases and J by 4 bases, with 16 bases of the junction left unmatched. Germline CDR1 and CDR2: MNHEY and SMNVEV (reference sequence). CDR3 in amino acids: CASSSPRGEGTAGANVLTF. In nucleotides, the CDR3 is TGTGCCAGCAGTTCCCCTCGAGGCGAGGGGACAGCCGGGGCCAACGTCCTGACTTTC.

DNA of the CDR3: TGTGCCAGCAGCTTGGGCCCGGGTATGGCTCGATTGTCAACGAACACTGAAGCTTTCTTT. Protein: CASSLGPGMARLSTNTEAFF. The genes are TRBV5-4 and TRBJ1-1; D not certain. The length of the CDR3 is 20 residues. Germline CDR1 reads SGHNT; CDR2 reads YYREEE (reference sequence). Trimming cost V 0 bases and J 1 base, with 25 bases left between them.